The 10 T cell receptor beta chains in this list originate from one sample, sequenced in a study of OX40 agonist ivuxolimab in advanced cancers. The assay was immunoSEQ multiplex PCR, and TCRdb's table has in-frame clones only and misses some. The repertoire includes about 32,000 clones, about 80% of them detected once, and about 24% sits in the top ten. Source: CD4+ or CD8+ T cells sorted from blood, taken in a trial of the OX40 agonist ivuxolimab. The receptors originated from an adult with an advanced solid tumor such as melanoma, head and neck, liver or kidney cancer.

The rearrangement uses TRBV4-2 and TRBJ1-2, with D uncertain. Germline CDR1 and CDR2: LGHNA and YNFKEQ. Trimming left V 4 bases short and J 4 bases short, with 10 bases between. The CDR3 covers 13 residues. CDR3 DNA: TGTGCCAGCAGCCCCCGGGCCTCCTATGGCTACACCTTC. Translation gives CASSPRASYGYTF.

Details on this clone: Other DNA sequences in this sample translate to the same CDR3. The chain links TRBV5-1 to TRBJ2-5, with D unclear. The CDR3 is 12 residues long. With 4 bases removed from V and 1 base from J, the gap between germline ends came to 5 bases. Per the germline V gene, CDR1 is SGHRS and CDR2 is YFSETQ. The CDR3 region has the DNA TGCGCCAGCAGCCCGACCCAAGAGACCCAGTACTTC. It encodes CASSPTQETQYF.

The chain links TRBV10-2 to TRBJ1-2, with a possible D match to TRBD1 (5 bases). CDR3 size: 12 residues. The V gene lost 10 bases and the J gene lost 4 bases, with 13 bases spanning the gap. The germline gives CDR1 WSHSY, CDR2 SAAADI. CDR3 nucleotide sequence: TGCGCCACTCGGGACGGCTTCTATGGCTACACCTTC. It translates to CATRDGFYGYTF.

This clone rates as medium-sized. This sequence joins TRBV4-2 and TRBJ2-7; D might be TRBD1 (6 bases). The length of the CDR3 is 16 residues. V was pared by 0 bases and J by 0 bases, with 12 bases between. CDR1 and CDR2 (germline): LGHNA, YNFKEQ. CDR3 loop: CASSQDPAQGSYEQYF. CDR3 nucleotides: TGTGCCAGCAGCCAAGACCCGGCACAGGGCTCCTACGAGCAGTACTTC.

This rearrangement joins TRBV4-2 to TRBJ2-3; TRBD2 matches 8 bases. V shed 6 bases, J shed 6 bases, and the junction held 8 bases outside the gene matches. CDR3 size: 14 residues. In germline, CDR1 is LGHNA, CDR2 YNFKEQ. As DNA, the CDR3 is TGTGCCAGCAGGGCCGCGGGGGGCGGGGATACGCAGTATTTT. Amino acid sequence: CASRAAGGGDTQYF.

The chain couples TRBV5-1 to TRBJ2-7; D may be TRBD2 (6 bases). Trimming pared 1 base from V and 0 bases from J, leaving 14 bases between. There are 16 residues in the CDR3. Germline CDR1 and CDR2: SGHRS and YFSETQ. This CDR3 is CASSLFAGRFSYEQYF. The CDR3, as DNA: TGCGCCAGCAGCTTGTTTGCGGGGAGGTTCTCCTACGAGCAGTACTTC.

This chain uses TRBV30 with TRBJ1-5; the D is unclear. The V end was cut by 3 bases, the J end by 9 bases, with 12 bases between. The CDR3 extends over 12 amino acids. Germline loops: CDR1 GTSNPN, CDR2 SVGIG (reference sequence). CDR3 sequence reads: CAWSDSRGPQHF. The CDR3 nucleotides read TGTGCCTGGAGCGACTCTCGGGGGCCCCAGCATTTT.

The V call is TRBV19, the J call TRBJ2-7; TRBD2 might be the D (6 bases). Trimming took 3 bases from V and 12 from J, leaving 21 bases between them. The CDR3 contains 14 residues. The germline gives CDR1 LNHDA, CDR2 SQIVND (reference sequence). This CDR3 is CASSIGGISAEVYF. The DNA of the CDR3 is TGTGCCAGTAGTATCGGAGGGATTTCTGCGGAGGTGTACTTC.

The CDR3 sequence is CASGNSYEQYF. The CDR3 DNA reads TGTGCCAGCGGAAACTCCTACGAGCAGTACTTC. The V gene is TRBV2, the J gene TRBJ2-7; D gene ambiguous. Trimming took 8 bases from V and 0 from J, leaving 5 bases between them. This CDR3 region has 11 residues. Germline V gene lookup returns CDR1 SNHLY and CDR2 FYNNEI.

DNA of the CDR3: TGTGCCAGTATAGGTCCAGGGGGGACTAGCGGGGTAGTGAACACCGGGGAGCTGTTTTTT. It yields the protein CASIGPGGTSGVVNTGELFF. The chain has TRBV19 and TRBJ2-2; 13 positions agree with TRBD2. V trimming: 7 bases; J trimming: 1 base; junction bases outside the gene matches: 15. In germline, CDR1 is LNHDA, CDR2 SQIVND (reference sequence). The CDR3 loop spans 20 amino acids.